This is a list of T cell receptor beta chains from one sample in a study of cytomegalovirus exposure and HLA in healthy donors. Assay: immunoSEQ multiplex PCR; the TCRdb copy retains only in-frame clones and omits some. The data hold 75,000 to 100,000 clones, with about four fifths observed a single time. The specimen was PBMCs. These receptors all stem from a female donor in good health and CMV-seropositive. CDR3s include the opening cysteine and the closing phenylalanine or tryptophan. The D gene is left open where the match is weak. Some rows mark clone size as missing; the rest say once, few, many or name a class of expanded clone.

TRBJ2-4,.,TRBV29-1,.,TGCAGCGTCAGGGGGGCCAACAACATTCAGTACTTC,CSVRGANNIQYF
TRBJ1-2,.,TRBV4-3,.,TGCGCCAGCAGCCAAGATCGAACCGGCGGGGGCTACACCTTC,CASSQDRTGGGYTF
TRBJ2-1,.,TRBV5-1,.,TGCGCCAGCAGCTTGGCGAGGTCTCCCCTGGATGAGCAGTTCTTC,CASSLARSPLDEQFF
TRBJ1-1,TRBD1,TRBV4-1,few,TGCGCCAGCAGCCTTTCCCCTGACAGGGACACTGAAGCTTTCTTT,CASSLSPDRDTEAFF
TRBJ1-2,.,TRBV7-9,few,TGTGCCAGCAGCTTAGGACCCGGGATCGACTATGGCTACACCTTC,CASSLGPGIDYGYTF
TRBJ2-7,.,TRBV5-1,.,TGCGCCAGCAGACCACCAACCTCCTACGAGCAGTACTTC,CASRPPTSYEQYF
TRBJ1-1,.,TRBV5-8,.,TGTGCCAGCAGCTTGGATGCAGGCACTGAAGCTTTCTTT,CASSLDAGTEAFF
TRBJ1-2,.,TRBV28,.,TGTGCCACCTTTGTCAGGGTCCACTATGGCTACACCTTC,CATFVRVHYGYTF
TRBJ2-7,.,TRBV6-1,.,TGTGCCAGCAGCGAAGAAGGCGGGGGCCCCTACGAGCAGTACTTC,CASSEEGGGPYEQYF
TRBJ1-5,.,TRBV30,few,TGTGCCTGGAGTAAGGGGTATCAGCCCCAGCATTTT,CAWSKGYQPQHF
TRBJ1-1,.,TRBV7-3,.,TGTGCCAGCAGAAATACGGACAGATCCCCTGAAGCTTTCTTT,CASRNTDRSPEAFF
TRBJ2-7,TRBD1,TRBV29-1,.,TGCAGCGTCGGACAGGGGGCAGACGAGCAGTACTTC,CSVGQGADEQYF
TRBJ2-7,.,TRBV28,.,TGTGCCAGCAGTTTGGGCGCTCCCTACGAGCAGTACTTC,CASSLGAPYEQYF
TRBJ2-3,.,TRBV4-3,few,TGCGCCAGCAGCCAAGGGGCGGGGTCGGATACGCAGTATTTT,CASSQGAGSDTQYF
TRBJ1-1,.,TRBV29-1,.,TGCAGCGGTCGCCTGCGAGGGGGAAAAAGTGAAGCTTTCTTT,CSGRLRGGKSEAFF
TRBJ2-3,.,TRBV7-2,.,TGTGCCAGCAGCTTGAGGGTAACGGGACTCACAGATACGCAGTATTTT,CASSLRVTGLTDTQYF
TRBJ2-5,.,TRBV29-1,.,TGCAGCGGATACAGGGTGGCAGAGACCCAGTACTTC,CSGYRVAETQYF
TRBJ1-3,.,TRBV9,.,TGTGCCAGCAGCGTAGCAGGGCACTCTGGAAACACCATATATTTT,CASSVAGHSGNTIYF
TRBJ1-2,TRBD1,TRBV14,.,TGTGCCAGCAGCCAAGATTTGAGGGGGCGGAGAGGCTACACCTTC,CASSQDLRGRRGYTF
TRBJ1-1,.,TRBV5-1,once,TGCGCCAGCAGCTTCGGGGGGGGTTACACTGAAGCTTTCTTT,CASSFGGGYTEAFF
TRBJ2-2,TRBD1,TRBV5-1,.,TGCGCCAGCAGCCCCGGACAGGCTGGGACCGGGGAGCTGTTTTTT,CASSPGQAGTGELFF
TRBJ2-1,TRBD2,TRBV5-4,once,TGTGCCAGCAGCTCCAATAGCGGGAGCTCCTACAATGAGCAGTTCTTC,CASSSNSGSSYNEQFF
TRBJ2-1,TRBD2,TRBV4-3,.,TGCGCCAGCAGCCAAGTGCGCTTAGCGGGGAGGACCTACAATGAGCAGTTCTTC,CASSQVRLAGRTYNEQFF
TRBJ1-5,.,TRBV28,.,TGTGCCAGCAGTGGGGCACCTTCGGCAGGACCTAAGGGGCGTCCCGGCAATCAGCCCCAGCATTTT,CASSGAPSAGPKGRPGNQPQHF
TRBJ2-7,TRBD1,TRBV27,.,TGTGCCAGCAGTTTTGGGACAGCCTACGAGCAGTACTTC,CASSFGTAYEQYF